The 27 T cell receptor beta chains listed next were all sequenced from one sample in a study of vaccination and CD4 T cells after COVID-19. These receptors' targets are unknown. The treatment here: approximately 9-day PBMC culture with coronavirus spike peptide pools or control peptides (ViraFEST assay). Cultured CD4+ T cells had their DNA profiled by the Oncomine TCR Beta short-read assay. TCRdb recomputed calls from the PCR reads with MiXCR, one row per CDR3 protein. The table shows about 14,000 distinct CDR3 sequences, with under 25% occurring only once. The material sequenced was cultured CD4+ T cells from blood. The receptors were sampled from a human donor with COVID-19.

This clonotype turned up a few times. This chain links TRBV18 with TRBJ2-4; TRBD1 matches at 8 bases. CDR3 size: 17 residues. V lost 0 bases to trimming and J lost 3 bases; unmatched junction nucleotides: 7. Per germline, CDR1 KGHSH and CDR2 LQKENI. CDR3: CASSPPDRGFNKNIQYF. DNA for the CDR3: TGTGCCAGCTCACCACCCGACAGGGGCTTTAACAAAAACATTCAGTACTTC.

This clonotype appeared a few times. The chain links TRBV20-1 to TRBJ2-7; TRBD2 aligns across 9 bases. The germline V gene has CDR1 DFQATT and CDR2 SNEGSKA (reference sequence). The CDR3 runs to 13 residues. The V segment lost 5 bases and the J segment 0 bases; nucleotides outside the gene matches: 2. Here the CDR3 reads CSAGRGGSYEQYF. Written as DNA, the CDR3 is TGCAGTGCTGGGCGGGGGGGCTCCTACGAGCAGTACTTC.

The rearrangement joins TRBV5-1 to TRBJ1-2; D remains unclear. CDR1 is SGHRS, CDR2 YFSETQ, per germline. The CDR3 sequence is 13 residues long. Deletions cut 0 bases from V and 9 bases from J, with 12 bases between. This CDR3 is CASSLAVRLSYTF. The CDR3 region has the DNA TGCGCCAGCAGCTTGGCGGTCCGGCTAAGCTACACCTTC.

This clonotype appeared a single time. The CDR3 region has the DNA TGTGCCAGCAGCTTAGCGGGACAGGAGAGCTACGAGCAGTACTTC. As protein: CASSLAGQESYEQYF. The V gene is TRBV7-2, the J gene TRBJ2-7; 8 bases fit TRBD1. V trimming: 0 bases; J trimming: 3 bases; junction bases outside the gene matches: 4. Germline V gene lookup returns CDR1 SGHTA and CDR2 FQGNSA. This CDR3 is 15 amino acids long.

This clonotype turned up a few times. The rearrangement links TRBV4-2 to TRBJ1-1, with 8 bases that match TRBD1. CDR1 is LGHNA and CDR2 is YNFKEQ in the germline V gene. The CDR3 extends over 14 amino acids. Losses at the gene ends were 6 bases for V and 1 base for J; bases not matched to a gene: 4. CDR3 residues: CASRQTGGNTEAFF. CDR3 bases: TGTGCCAGCAGACAAACAGGGGGGAACACTGAAGCTTTCTTT.

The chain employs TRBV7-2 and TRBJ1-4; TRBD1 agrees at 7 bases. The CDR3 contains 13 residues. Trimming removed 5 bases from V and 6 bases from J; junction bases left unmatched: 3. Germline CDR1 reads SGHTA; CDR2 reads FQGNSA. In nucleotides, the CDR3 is TGTGCCAGCAGCCGAGGGGGCCATGAAAAACTGTTTTTT. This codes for CASSRGGHEKLFF.

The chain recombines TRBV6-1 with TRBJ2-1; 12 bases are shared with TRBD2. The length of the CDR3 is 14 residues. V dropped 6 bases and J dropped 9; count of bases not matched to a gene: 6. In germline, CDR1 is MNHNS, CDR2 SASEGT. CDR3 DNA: TGTGCCAGCAGAACTAGCGGGGGGCTTGCTGAGCAGTTCTTC. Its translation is CASRTSGGLAEQFF.

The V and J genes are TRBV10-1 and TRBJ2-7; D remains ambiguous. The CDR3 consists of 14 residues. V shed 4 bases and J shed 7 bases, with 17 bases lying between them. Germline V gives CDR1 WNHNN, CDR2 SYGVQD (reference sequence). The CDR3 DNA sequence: TGCGCCAGCAGTGCTAGTTCTCTAATAGGGGAGCAGTACTTC. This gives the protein CASSASSLIGEQYF.

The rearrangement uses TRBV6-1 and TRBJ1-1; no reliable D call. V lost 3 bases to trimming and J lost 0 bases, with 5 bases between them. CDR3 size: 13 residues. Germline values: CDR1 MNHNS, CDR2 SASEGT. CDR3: CASSDRMNTEAFF. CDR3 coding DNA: TGTGCCAGCAGTGACAGAATGAACACTGAAGCTTTCTTT.

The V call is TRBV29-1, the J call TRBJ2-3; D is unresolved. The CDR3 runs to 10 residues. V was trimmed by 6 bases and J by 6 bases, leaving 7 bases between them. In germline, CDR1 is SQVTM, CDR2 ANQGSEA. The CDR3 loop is CSVLEDTQYF. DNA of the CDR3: TGCAGCGTGCTTGAGGATACGCAGTATTTT.

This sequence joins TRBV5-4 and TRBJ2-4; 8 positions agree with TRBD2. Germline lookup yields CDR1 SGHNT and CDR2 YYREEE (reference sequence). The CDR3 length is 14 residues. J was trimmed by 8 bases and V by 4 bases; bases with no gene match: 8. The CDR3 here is CASSARSSGDIQYF. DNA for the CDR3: TGTGCCAGCAGCGCGCGTAGTAGCGGGGACATTCAGTACTTC.

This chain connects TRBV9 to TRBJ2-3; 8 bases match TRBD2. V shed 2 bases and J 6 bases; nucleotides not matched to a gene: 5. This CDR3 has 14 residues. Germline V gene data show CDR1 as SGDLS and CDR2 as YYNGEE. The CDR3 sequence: CASSVVAGPDTQYF. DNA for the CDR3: TGTGCCAGCAGCGTCGTAGCGGGGCCCGATACGCAGTATTTT.

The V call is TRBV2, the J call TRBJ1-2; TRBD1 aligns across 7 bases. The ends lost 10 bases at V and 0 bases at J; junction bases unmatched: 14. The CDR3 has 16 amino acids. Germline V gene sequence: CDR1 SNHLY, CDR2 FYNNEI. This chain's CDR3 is CATRGGEGASNYGYTF. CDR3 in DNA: TGTGCCACCCGAGGAGGAGAGGGGGCGTCTAACTATGGCTACACCTTC.

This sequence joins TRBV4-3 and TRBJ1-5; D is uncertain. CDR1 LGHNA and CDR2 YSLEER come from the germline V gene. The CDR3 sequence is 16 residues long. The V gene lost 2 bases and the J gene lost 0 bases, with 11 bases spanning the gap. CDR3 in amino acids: CASSQNVLNSNQPQHF. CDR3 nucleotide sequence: TGCGCCAGCAGCCAAAACGTATTGAATAGCAATCAGCCCCAGCATTTT.

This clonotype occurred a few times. CDR3 region: CSAYATSRRNTEAFF. In DNA form, the CDR3 reads TGCAGTGCTTACGCCACGTCTAGGCGGAACACTGAAGCTTTCTTT. The J gene is TRBJ1-1, the V gene TRBV20-1; the D is unclear. The CDR3 contains 15 residues. Trimming took off 5 bases at V and 1 base at J, with 17 bases between the two ends. CDR1 is DFQATT and CDR2 is SNEGSKA in the germline V gene (reference sequence).

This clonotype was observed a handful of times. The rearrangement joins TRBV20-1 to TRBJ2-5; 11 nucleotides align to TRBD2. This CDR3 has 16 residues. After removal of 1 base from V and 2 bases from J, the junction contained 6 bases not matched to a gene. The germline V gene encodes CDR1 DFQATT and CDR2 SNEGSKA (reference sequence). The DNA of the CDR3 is TGCAGTGCTAGAGGGCCAAGACTAGCGGGGCAAGAGACCCAGTACTTC. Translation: CSARGPRLAGQETQYF.

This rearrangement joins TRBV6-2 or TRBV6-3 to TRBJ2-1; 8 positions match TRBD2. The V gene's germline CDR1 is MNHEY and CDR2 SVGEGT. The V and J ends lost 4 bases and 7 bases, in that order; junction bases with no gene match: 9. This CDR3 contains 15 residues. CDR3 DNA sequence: TGTGCCAGCAGTTTAGCGGGGTTGGGCGCAAATGAGCAGTTCTTC. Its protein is CASSLAGLGANEQFF.

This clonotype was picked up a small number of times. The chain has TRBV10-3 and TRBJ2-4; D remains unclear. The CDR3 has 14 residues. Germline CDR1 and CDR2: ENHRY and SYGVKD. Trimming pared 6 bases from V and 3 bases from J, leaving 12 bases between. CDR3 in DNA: TGTGCCATCAGCAAACAGCTGGACAAAAACATTCAGTACTTC. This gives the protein CAISKQLDKNIQYF.

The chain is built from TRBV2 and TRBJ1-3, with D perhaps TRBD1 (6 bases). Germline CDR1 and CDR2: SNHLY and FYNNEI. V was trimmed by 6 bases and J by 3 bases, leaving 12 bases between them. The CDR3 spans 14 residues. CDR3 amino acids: CASRAGGLGNTIYF. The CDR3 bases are TGTGCCAGCAGGGCCGGGGGGCTTGGAAACACCATATATTTT.

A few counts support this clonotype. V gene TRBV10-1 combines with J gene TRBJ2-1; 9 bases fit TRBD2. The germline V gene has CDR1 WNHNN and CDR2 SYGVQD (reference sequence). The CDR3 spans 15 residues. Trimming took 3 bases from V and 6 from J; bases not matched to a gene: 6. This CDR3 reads CASSDQRGAANEQFF. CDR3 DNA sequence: TGCGCCAGCAGTGACCAGCGGGGGGCAGCCAATGAGCAGTTCTTC.

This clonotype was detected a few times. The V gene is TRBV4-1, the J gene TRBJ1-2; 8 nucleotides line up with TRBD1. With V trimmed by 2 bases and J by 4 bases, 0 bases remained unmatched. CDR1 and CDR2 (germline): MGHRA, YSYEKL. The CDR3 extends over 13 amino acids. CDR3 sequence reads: CASSQTGGYGYTF. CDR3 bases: TGCGCCAGCAGCCAAACAGGGGGCTATGGCTACACCTTC.

The CDR3 nucleotides are TGTGCCATCAGTTCCCCCCCGCGTCTGTTGAACACTGAAGCTTTCTTT. It specifies CAISSPPRLLNTEAFF. The chain links TRBV10-3 to TRBJ1-1; no definite D call. V was trimmed by 5 bases and J by 0 bases, leaving 16 bases between them. The CDR3 totals 16 residues. Germline CDR1 ENHRY, CDR2 SYGVKD.

The CDR3 region is CASSLYEQYF. The CDR3 DNA sequence: TGTGCCAGCAGCCTCTACGAGCAGTACTTC. The chain combines TRBV6-1 with TRBJ2-7; D gene unclear. The CDR3 is 10 amino acids. CDR1 and CDR2 (germline): MNHNS, SASEGT. Trimming shortened V by 6 bases and J by 3 bases, and 3 bases separated the two germline ends.

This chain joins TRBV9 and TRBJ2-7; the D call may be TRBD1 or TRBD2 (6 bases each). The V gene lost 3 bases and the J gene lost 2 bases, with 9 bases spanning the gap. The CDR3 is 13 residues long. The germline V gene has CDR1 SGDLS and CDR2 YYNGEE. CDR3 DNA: TGTGCCAGCAGCGCGGGGGCGACCTACGAGCAGTACTTC. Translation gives CASSAGATYEQYF.

The CDR3 loop reads CASSPRTGGARDTQYF. CDR3 DNA: TGCGCCAGCAGCCCACGGACAGGGGGCGCAAGGGATACGCAGTATTTT. This chain uses TRBV5-1 with TRBJ2-3; 11 nucleotides line up with TRBD1. Germline trimming cut 4 bases from V and 6 bases from J; bases unmatched to any gene: 10. This CDR3 region has 16 residues. The V gene's germline CDR1 is SGHRS and CDR2 YFSETQ.

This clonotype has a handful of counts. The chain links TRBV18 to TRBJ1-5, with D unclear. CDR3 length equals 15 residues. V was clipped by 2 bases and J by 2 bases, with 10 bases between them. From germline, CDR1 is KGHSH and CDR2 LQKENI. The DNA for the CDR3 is TGTGCCAGCTCACCAGAATTTGGGGGCAATCAGCCCCAGCATTTT. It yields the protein CASSPEFGGNQPQHF.

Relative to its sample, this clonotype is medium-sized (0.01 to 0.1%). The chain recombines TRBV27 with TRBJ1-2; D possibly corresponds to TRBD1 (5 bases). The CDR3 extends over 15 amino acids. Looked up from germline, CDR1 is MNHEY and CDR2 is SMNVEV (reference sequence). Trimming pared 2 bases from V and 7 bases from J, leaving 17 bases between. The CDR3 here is CASSLRNRGEGGYTF. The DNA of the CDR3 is TGTGCCAGCAGTTTACGAAACCGGGGGGAGGGTGGCTACACCTTC.